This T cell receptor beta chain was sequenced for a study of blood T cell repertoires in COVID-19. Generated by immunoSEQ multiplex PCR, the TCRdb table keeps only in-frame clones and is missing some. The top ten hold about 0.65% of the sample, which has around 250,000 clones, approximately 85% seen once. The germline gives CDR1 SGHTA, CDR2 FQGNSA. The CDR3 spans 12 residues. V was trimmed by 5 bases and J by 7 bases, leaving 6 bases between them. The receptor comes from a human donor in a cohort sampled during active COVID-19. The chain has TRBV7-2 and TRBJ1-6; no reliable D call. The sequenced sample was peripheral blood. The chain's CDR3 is CASSVTNSPLHF. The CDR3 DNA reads TGTGCCAGCAGCGTGACAAATTCACCCCTCCACTTT.